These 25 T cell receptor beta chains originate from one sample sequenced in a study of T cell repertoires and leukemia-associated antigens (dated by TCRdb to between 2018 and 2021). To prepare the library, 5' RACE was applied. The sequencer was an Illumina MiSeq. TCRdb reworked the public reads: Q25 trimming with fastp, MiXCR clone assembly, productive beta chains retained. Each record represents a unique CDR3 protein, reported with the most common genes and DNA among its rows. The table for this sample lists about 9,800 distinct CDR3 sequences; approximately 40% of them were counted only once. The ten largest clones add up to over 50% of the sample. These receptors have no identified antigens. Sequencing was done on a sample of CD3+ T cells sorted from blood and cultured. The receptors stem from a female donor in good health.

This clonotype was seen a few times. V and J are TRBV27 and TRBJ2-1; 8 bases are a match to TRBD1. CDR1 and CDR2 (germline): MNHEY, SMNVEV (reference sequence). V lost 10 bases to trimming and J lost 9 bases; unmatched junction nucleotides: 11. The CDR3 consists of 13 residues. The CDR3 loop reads CATLGQGAGEQFF. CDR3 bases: TGTGCCACCCTTGGGCAGGGGGCAGGTGAGCAGTTCTTC.

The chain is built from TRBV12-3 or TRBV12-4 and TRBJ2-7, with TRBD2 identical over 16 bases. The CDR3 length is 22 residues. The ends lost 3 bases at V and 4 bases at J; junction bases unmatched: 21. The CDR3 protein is CASSFKVFVRGLAGGQWYEQYF. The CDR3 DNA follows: TGTGCCAGCAGTTTTAAGGTCTTTGTTCGGGGACTAGCGGGAGGGCAGTGGTACGAGCAGTACTTC.

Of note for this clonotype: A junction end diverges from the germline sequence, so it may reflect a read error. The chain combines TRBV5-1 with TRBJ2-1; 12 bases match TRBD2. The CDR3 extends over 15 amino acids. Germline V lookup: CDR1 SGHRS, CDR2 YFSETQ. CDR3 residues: CASSLVASGRDRQFF. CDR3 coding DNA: TGTGCCAGCAGCTTGGTAGCTAGCGGGAGGGATCGGCAGTTCTTC.

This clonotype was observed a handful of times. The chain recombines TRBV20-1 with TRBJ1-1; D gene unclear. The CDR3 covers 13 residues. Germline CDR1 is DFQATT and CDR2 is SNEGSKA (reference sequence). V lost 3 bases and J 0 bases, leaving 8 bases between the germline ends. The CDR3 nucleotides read TGCAGTGCTAGGGCCCCGTTGAACACTGAAGCTTTCTTT. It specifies CSARAPLNTEAFF.

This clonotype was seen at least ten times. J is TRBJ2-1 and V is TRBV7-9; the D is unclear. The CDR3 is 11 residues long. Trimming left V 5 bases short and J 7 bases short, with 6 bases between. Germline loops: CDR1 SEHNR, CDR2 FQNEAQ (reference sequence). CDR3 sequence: CASSPHNEQFF. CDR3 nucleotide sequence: TGTGCCAGCAGCCCTCATAATGAGCAGTTCTTC.

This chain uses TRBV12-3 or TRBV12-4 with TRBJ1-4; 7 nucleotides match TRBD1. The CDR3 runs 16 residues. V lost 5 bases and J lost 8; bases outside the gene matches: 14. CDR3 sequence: CASSPLSGTAGEKLFF. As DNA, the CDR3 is TGTGCCAGCAGTCCCTTATCCGGGACAGCGGGGGAAAAACTGTTTTTT.

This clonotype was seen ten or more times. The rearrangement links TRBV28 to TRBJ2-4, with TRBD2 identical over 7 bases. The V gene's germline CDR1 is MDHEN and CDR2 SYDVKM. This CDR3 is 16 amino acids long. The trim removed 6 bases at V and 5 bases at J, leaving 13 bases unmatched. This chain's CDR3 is CASSYRGVGRENIQYF. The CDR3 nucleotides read TGTGCCAGCAGCTACCGGGGGGTGGGACGGGAAAACATTCAGTACTTC.

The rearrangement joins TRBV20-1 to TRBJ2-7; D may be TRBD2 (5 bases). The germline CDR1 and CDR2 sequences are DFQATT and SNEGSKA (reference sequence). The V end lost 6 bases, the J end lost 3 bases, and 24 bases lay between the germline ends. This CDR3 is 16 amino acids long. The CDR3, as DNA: TGCAGTGCAATTGGGCTCCCGGGATTACCCTTCTACGAGCAGTACTTC. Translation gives CSAIGLPGLPFYEQYF.

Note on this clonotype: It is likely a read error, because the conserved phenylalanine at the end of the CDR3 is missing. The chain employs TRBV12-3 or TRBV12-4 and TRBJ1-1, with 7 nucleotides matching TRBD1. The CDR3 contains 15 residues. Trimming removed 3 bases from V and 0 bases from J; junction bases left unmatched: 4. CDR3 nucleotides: TGTGCCAGCAGTTTGTTGGACAGGCTGAACACTGAAGCTTTCATT. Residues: CASSLLDRLNTEAFI.

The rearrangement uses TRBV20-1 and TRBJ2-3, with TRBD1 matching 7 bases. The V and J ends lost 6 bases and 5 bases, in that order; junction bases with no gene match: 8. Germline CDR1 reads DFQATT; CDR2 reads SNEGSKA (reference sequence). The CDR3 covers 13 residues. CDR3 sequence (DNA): TGCAGTGCCCTACAGGGGATACTAGATACGCAGTATTTT. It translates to CSALQGILDTQYF.

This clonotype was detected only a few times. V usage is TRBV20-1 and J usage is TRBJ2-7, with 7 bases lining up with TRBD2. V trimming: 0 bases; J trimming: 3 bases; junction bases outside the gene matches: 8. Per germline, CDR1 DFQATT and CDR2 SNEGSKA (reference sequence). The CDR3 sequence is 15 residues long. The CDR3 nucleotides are TGCAGTGCTAGAGATGGAGGGAGGGCCGACTACGAGCAGTACTTC. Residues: CSARDGGRADYEQYF.

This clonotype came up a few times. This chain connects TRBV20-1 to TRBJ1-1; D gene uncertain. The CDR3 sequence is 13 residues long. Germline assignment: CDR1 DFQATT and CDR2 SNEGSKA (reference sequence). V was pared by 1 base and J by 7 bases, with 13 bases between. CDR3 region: CSARAPGIDEAFF. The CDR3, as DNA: TGCAGTGCTAGAGCCCCCGGAATAGATGAAGCTTTCTTT.

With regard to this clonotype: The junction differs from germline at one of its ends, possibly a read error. The CDR3 loop is CASSPGLAVIYNGQFF. DNA of the CDR3: TGTGCCAGCAGCCCCGGACTAGCGGTGATCTACAATGGGCAGTTCTTC. The rearrangement joins TRBV9 to TRBJ2-1; 10 bases map to TRBD2. The length of the CDR3 is 16 residues. The V gene's germline CDR1 is SGDLS and CDR2 YYNGEE.

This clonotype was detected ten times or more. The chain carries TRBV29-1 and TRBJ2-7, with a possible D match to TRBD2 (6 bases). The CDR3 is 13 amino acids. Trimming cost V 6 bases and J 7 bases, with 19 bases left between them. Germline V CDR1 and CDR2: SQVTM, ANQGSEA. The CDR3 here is CSVLGGGVWEQYF. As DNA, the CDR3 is TGCAGCGTGCTAGGCGGCGGGGTGTGGGAGCAGTACTTC.

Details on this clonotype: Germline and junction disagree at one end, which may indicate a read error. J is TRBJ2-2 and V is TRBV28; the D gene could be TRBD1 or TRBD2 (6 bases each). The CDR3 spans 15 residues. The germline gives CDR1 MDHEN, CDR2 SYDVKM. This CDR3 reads CASSPIWWGAGELFF. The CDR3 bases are TGTGCCAGCAGTCCCATTTGGTGGGGGGCCGGGGAGCTGTTCTTT.

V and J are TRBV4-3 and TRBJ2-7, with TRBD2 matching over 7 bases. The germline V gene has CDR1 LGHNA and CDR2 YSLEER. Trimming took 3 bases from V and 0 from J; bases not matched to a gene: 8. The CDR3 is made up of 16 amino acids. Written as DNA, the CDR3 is TGCGCCAGCAGCCACAGCGGGACTCGGAGCTCCTACGAGCAGTACTTC. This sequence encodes CASSHSGTRSSYEQYF.

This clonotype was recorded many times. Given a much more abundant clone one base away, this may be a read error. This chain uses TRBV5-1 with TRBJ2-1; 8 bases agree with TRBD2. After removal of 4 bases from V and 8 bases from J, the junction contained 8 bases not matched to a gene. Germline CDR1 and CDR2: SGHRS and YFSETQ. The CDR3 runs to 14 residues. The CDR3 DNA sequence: TGCGCCAGCAGCCGGGGGGGGGGGATCTATGAGCAGTTCTTC. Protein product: CASSRGGGIYEQFF. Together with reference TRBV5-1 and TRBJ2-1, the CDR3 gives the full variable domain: KAGVTQTPRYLIKTRGQQVTLSCSPISGHRSVSWYQQTPGQGLQFLFEYFSETQRNKGNFPGRFSGRQFSNSRSEMNVSTLELGDSALYLCASSRGGGIYEQFFGPGTRLTVL.

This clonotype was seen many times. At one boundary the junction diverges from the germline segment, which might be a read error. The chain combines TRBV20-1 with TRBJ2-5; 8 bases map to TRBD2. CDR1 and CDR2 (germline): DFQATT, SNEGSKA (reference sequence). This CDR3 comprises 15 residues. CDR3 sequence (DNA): TGCAGTGCTACTCCTAGCGGGTGGGTAGAAGAGACCCAGTATTTC. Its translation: CSATPSGWVEETQYF.

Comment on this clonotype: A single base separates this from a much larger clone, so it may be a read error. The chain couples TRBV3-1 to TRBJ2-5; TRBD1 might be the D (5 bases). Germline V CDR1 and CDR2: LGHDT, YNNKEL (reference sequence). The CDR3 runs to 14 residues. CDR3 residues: CASSQEGRQETRYF. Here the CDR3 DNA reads TGTGCCAGCAGCCAAGAGGGGCGGCAAGAGACCCGGTACTTC.

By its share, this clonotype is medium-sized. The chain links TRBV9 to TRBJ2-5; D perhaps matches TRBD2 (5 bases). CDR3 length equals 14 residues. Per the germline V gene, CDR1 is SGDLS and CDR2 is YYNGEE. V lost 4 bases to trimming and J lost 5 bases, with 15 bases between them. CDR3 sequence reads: CASSPRGDPETQYF. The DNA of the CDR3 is TGTGCCAGCAGCCCCCGGGGTGACCCGGAGACCCAGTACTTC.

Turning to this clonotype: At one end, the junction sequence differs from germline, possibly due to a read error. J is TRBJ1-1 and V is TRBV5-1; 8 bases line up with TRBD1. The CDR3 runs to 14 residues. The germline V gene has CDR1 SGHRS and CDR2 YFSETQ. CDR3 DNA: TGCGCCAGCAGCCGTGACAGGGGAAACACTGAAGCTCTCTTT. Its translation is CASSRDRGNTEALF. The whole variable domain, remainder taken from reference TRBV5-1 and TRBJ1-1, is KAGVTQTPRYLIKTRGQQVTLSCSPISGHRSVSWYQQTPGQGLQFLFEYFSETQRNKGNFPGRFSGRQFSNSRSEMNVSTLELGDSALYLCASSRDRGNTEALFGQGTRLTVV.

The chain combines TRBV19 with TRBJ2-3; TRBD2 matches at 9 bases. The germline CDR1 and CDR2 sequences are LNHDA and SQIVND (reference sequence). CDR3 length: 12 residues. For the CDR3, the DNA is TGTGCGACAAGCGGGAGGAGAACAGTACAGTATTTT. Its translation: CATSGRRTVQYF.

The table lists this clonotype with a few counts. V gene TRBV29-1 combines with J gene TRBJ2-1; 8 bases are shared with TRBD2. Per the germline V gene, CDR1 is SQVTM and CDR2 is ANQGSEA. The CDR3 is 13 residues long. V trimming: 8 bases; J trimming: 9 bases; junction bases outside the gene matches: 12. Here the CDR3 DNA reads TGCAGCTACCAATCGGGAGGGCACGGTGAGCAGTTCTTC. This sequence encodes CSYQSGGHGEQFF.

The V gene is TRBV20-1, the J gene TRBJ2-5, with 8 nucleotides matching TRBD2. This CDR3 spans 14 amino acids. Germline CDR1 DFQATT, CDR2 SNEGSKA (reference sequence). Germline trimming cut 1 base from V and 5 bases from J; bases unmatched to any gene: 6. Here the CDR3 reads CSARGWTSPETQYF. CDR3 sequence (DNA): TGCAGTGCTAGAGGGTGGACTAGCCCGGAGACCCAGTACTTC.

CDR3 sequence (DNA): TGTGCCAGCAGCCAGAGAGGGGTGCGCATCCAAGAGACCCAGTACTTC. Protein: CASSQRGVRIQETQYF. The rearrangement joins TRBV3-1 to TRBJ2-5; D tentatively reads TRBD1 or TRBD2 (5 bases each). This CDR3 is built from 16 residues. Per the germline V gene, CDR1 is LGHDT and CDR2 is YNNKEL (reference sequence). V was trimmed by 3 bases and J by 1 base, leaving 15 bases between them.